Below are 8 T cell receptor beta chains sequenced from a single sample in a study of shared clonotypes between healthy human individuals. TCRdb's table, derived via immunoSEQ multiplex PCR, lists solely in-frame clones and lacks some. The profile covers 1,500,000 or so clones, with around 98.5% appearing a single time and approximately 0.4% taken by the ten largest. Input material: naive CD4+ T cells sorted from blood. Described subset: CD45RA+ positively selected. Every receptor here comes from a young man in good health.

The gene calls are TRBV10-1 and TRBJ2-7; TRBD1 is a possible D gene (6 bases). The germline gives CDR1 WNHNN, CDR2 SYGVQD (reference sequence). The CDR3 has 14 amino acids. The ends were cut back, 1 base at V and 3 bases at J, with 10 bases in the middle. The CDR3 spells CASSEWQGLYEQYF. CDR3 DNA: TGCGCCAGCAGTGAGTGGCAGGGGCTCTACGAGCAGTACTTC.

This chain links TRBV19 with TRBJ2-7; 8 bases fit TRBD1. Germline CDR1 LNHDA, CDR2 SQIVND (reference sequence). This CDR3 comprises 15 residues. V was pared by 7 bases and J by 6 bases, with 14 bases of the junction left unmatched. The CDR3 reads CASTKSDRASGEQYF. In DNA form, the CDR3 reads TGTGCCAGTACAAAATCGGACAGGGCTTCGGGCGAGCAGTACTTC.

The chain carries TRBV9 and TRBJ2-3; 8 bases are shared with TRBD2. The CDR3 covers 16 residues. V shed 0 bases, J shed 6 bases, and the junction held 9 bases outside the gene matches. CDR1 is SGDLS and CDR2 is YYNGEE in the germline V gene. CDR3: CASSVVGLAREDTQYF. The CDR3, as DNA: TGTGCCAGCAGCGTAGTAGGACTAGCTCGTGAGGATACGCAGTATTTT.

This rearrangement joins TRBV2 to TRBJ2-2; the D gene is possibly TRBD1 (5 bases). CDR3 size: 14 residues. CDR1 and CDR2 (germline): SNHLY, FYNNEI. The V end lost 8 bases, the J end lost 3 bases, and 13 bases lay between the germline ends. The CDR3 nucleotides are TGTGCCAGCCTACAGGACACCTACACCGGGGAGCTGTTTTTT. It is translated as CASLQDTYTGELFF.

This chain links TRBV11-1 with TRBJ2-1, with unresolved D. CDR1 is SGHAT, CDR2 FQDESV, per germline (reference sequence). V was pared by 1 base and J by 1 base, with 8 bases between. The CDR3 contains 15 residues. The CDR3 DNA is TGTGCCAGCAGCTTAGTGGGCGGTTCCTACAATGAGCAGTTCTTC. This codes for CASSLVGGSYNEQFF.

The CDR3 here is CASRRGQGGSGYTF. Written as DNA, the CDR3 is TGTGCCAGCAGGAGGGGACAGGGGGGAAGTGGCTACACCTTC. This chain uses TRBV2 with TRBJ1-2; 11 bases line up with TRBD1. V was clipped by 6 bases and J by 7 bases; unmatched bases: 7. Germline CDR1 and CDR2: SNHLY and FYNNEI. The CDR3 runs to 14 residues.

J is TRBJ1-5 and V is TRBV4-2, with D possibly being TRBD1 (6 bases). Trimming took 0 bases from V and 7 from J, leaving 13 bases between them. CDR3 length equals 15 residues. CDR1 LGHNA and CDR2 YNFKEQ come from the germline V gene. CDR3 sequence (DNA): TGTGCCAGCAGCCAAGATAAAGGGGGTTGGCAGCCCCAGCATTTT. Its translation: CASSQDKGGWQPQHF.

This chain links TRBV7-9 with TRBJ2-7; the match to TRBD2 covers 9 bases. J lost 0 bases, V lost 11 bases, and 14 bases had no gene match. The CDR3 consists of 16 residues. Germline loops: CDR1 SEHNR, CDR2 FQNEAQ (reference sequence). As DNA, the CDR3 is TGTGCCTTGGGTACTAGCGGGTTGGCTAGCTCCTACGAGCAGTACTTC. It encodes CALGTSGLASSYEQYF.